The next 29 T cell receptor beta chains were all read from a single sample in a study of blood T cell repertoires in COVID-19. Assay: immunoSEQ multiplex PCR; the TCRdb copy retains only in-frame clones and omits some. The repertoire holds about 90,000 clones, over 60% seen once, with roughly 6.6% in the top ten. The sample comprised peripheral blood. Every receptor here comes from a man aged 70-80 years with acute or convalescent COVID-19.

This clone was recorded only once. The rearrangement uses TRBV5-4 and TRBJ2-3; no clear D. Germline V CDR1 and CDR2: SGHNT, YYREEE (reference sequence). The CDR3 is 15 amino acids. V lost 0 bases and J 0 bases, leaving 8 bases between the germline ends. DNA for the CDR3: TGTGCCAGCAGCTTGGTCGGGTCCAGCACAGATACGCAGTATTTT. As protein: CASSLVGSSTDTQYF.

The sample holds a few counts of this clone. This chain joins TRBV24-1 and TRBJ2-1; 9 bases map to TRBD1. Unmatched junction bases numbered 10, after V lost 1 base and J lost 7 bases. The CDR3 contains 17 residues. The V gene's germline CDR1 is KGHDR and CDR2 SFDVKD. CDR3 sequence reads: CATSDFRGDRVGNEQFF. The CDR3 region has the DNA TGTGCCACCAGTGATTTTCGGGGGGACAGGGTTGGGAATGAGCAGTTCTTC.

This chain connects TRBV7-2 to TRBJ2-5; perhaps TRBD2 as D (5 bases). Germline loops: CDR1 SGHTA, CDR2 FQGNSA. The V end was cut by 5 bases, the J end by 3 bases, with 10 bases between. The CDR3 covers 13 residues. Here the CDR3 DNA reads TGTGCCAGCAGCCCCGGGAATAAAGAGACCCAGTACTTC. Encoded protein: CASSPGNKETQYF. Combining the CDR3 with reference TRBV7-2 and TRBJ2-5 gives the whole variable domain GAGVSQSPSNKVTEKGKDVELRCDPISGHTALYWYRQSLGQGLEFLIYFQGNSAPDKSGLPSDRFSAERTGGSVSTLTIQRTQQEDSAVYLCASSPGNKETQYFGPGTRLLVL.

V gene TRBV10-2 combines with J gene TRBJ2-7; 7 bases match TRBD1. V trimming: 11 bases; J trimming: 4 bases; junction bases outside the gene matches: 20. Per germline, CDR1 WSHSY and CDR2 SAAADI. This CDR3 contains 16 residues. The CDR3 bases are TGCGCCTCCAAAAAGGGATCCTCGGGACAGCTGTACGAGCAGTACTTC. Its protein product is CASKKGSSGQLYEQYF.

This clone has just a few counts. The chain combines TRBV7-2 with TRBJ1-2; D is unclear. Germline lookup yields CDR1 SGHTA and CDR2 FQGNSA. This CDR3 comprises 16 residues. Trimming cost V 4 bases and J 0 bases, with 15 bases left between them. The CDR3 coding sequence is TGTGCCAGCAGCTCCAGGCCACAGCCAACTAACTATGGCTACACCTTC. This codes for CASSSRPQPTNYGYTF.

The V call is TRBV29-1, the J call TRBJ1-2; 8 bases fit TRBD1. The V gene's germline CDR1 is SQVTM and CDR2 ANQGSEA. The trim removed 1 base at V and 3 bases at J, leaving 1 base unmatched. The CDR3 loop spans 13 amino acids. Here the CDR3 DNA reads TGCAGCGTTGAAGGACAGGGGCACTATGGCTACACCTTC. Its protein is CSVEGQGHYGYTF.

The chain is built from TRBV7-6 and TRBJ2-1; 8 bases line up with TRBD1. Germline V gene lookup returns CDR1 SGHVS and CDR2 FNYEAQ. This CDR3 has 18 amino acids. Trimming at V came to 5 bases and at J to 4 bases, leaving 16 bases not matched to a gene. CDR3 bases: TGTGCCAGCAGCGACGGACAGGGTGGGTTGGACAGATACAATGAGCAGTTCTTC. Translation: CASSDGQGGLDRYNEQFF. The variable domain in full, completed from reference TRBV7-6 and TRBJ2-1, reads GAGVSQSPRYKVTKRGQDVALRCDPISGHVSLYWYRQALGQGPEFLTYFNYEAQQDKSGLPNDRFSAERPEGSISTLTIQRTEQRDSAMYRCASSDGQGGLDRYNEQFFGPGTRLTVL.

This clone was seen only a few times. The chain has TRBV14 and TRBJ1-3; no clear D. V was trimmed by 2 bases and J by 10 bases, leaving 12 bases between them. CDR3 length: 13 residues. Germline assignment: CDR1 SGHDN and CDR2 FVKESK. In DNA, the CDR3 is TGTGCCAGCAGCCAAATGGGAGCCGGGACCATATATTTT. Amino acids: CASSQMGAGTIYF.

The genes are TRBV28 and TRBJ2-2, with 8 bases fitting TRBD2. V lost 4 bases to trimming and J lost 11 bases; unmatched junction nucleotides: 9. CDR3 length equals 14 residues. CDR1 is MDHEN and CDR2 is SYDVKM in the germline V gene. The CDR3 spells CASSSWTSLGELFF. The DNA of the CDR3 is TGTGCCAGCAGTTCCTGGACTAGCTTGGGAGAGCTGTTTTTT.

This sequence joins TRBV28 and TRBJ1-4; D is undetermined. The CDR3 length is 15 residues. Trimming removed 4 bases from V and 0 bases from J, with 9 bases in between. Germline assignment: CDR1 MDHEN and CDR2 SYDVKM. This chain's CDR3 is CASSSPGATNEKLFF. As DNA, the CDR3 is TGTGCCAGCAGTTCCCCCGGAGCAACTAATGAAAAACTGTTTTTT.

The J gene is TRBJ1-2, the V gene TRBV19; 9 bases are shared with TRBD1. The V gene end was trimmed by 5 bases and the J gene end by 4 bases; junction bases not matched to a gene: 8. The CDR3 length is 15 residues. The germline gives CDR1 LNHDA, CDR2 SQIVND (reference sequence). The CDR3: CASSGTGYKGYGYTF. The CDR3 region has the DNA TGTGCCAGTAGTGGGACAGGGTACAAGGGCTATGGCTACACCTTC.

The sample holds a few counts of this clone. V usage is TRBV28 and J usage is TRBJ2-5, with 16 bases matching TRBD2. V gave up 6 bases and J gave up 5 bases; unmatched junction bases: 18. The CDR3 has 20 amino acids. Germline CDR1 is MDHEN and CDR2 is SYDVKM. The CDR3 coding sequence is TGTGCCAGCAGCAAACCCCCGGGACTAGCGGGAGGGCGAAATTCGGAGACCCAGTACTTC. It translates to CASSKPPGLAGGRNSETQYF.

This chain connects TRBV7-9 to TRBJ1-5; 7 positions match TRBD1. Germline lookup yields CDR1 SEHNR and CDR2 FQNEAQ (reference sequence). J gave up 5 bases and V 4 bases, and 11 bases lay outside the gene matches. The CDR3 runs to 16 residues. CDR3: CASSSDIGTVDQPQHF. The DNA of the CDR3 is TGTGCCAGCAGCTCAGATATAGGGACAGTCGATCAGCCCCAGCATTTT.

V is TRBV10-3 and J is TRBJ2-3; tentatively, D is TRBD1 (6 bases). This CDR3 is 16 amino acids long. Germline CDR1 ENHRY, CDR2 SYGVKD. Trimming took 2 bases from V and 2 from J, leaving 14 bases between them. DNA for the CDR3: TGTGCCATCAGTGAGGGACAGCTCCGATTCACAGATACGCAGTATTTT. As protein: CAISEGQLRFTDTQYF.

The chain carries TRBV30 and TRBJ1-3, with D uncertain. The CDR3 runs 12 residues. V lost 2 bases, J lost 6 bases, and 8 bases lay in between. Germline lookup yields CDR1 GTSNPN and CDR2 SVGIG (reference sequence). The CDR3 loop is CAWSPLENTIYF. Written as DNA, the CDR3 is TGTGCCTGGAGTCCATTAGAAAACACCATATATTTT.

The V gene is TRBV19, the J gene TRBJ1-5; 9 bases map to TRBD1. Germline trimming cut 3 bases from V and 3 bases from J; bases unmatched to any gene: 3. The CDR3 covers 15 residues. CDR1 and CDR2 (germline): LNHDA, SQIVND (reference sequence). The CDR3 DNA follows: TGTGCCAGTAGTATGGGGACAGGGTTCAATCAGCCCCAGCATTTT. Translation: CASSMGTGFNQPQHF.

This chain uses TRBV9 with TRBJ1-6; 8 bases match TRBD1. This CDR3 comprises 15 residues. Germline assignment: CDR1 SGDLS and CDR2 YYNGEE. V lost 0 bases and J lost 10; bases outside the gene matches: 6. CDR3 bases: TGTGCCAGCAGCGTAGGGGTCACAGGGGGATCACCCCTCCACTTT. Its protein is CASSVGVTGGSPLHF.

This clone was counted a single time. The same CDR3 arises from other DNA sequences in this sample as well. CDR3 amino acids: CAISESEDSKETQYF. The DNA for the CDR3 is TGTGCCATCAGTGAGTCAGAGGACAGTAAAGAGACCCAGTACTTC. This chain uses TRBV10-3 with TRBJ2-5; D possibly corresponds to TRBD1 (6 bases). Trimming took 0 bases from V and 3 from J, leaving 11 bases between them. The germline V gene encodes CDR1 ENHRY and CDR2 SYGVKD. The CDR3 consists of 15 residues.

The gene calls are TRBV27 and TRBJ1-3; 12 bases match TRBD1. V dropped 6 bases and J dropped 4; count of bases not matched to a gene: 7. This CDR3 region has 16 residues. Germline CDR1 is MNHEY and CDR2 is SMNVEV (reference sequence). CDR3 bases: TGTGCCAGCAGGCGACTGGGACAGGGGGCGGGAAACACCATATATTTT. Its translation is CASRRLGQGAGNTIYF.

This clone was found a few times. CDR3 DNA sequence: TGTGCCAGCAGTCCGACAGGGACCCAAGAGACCCAGTACTTC. Its translation: CASSPTGTQETQYF. The V and J genes are TRBV7-8 and TRBJ2-5; 7 bases match TRBD1. Germline V CDR1 and CDR2: SGHVS, FQNEAQ. The CDR3 consists of 14 residues. V dropped 6 bases and J dropped 1; count of bases not matched to a gene: 5.

This clone was counted once. The chain employs TRBV19 and TRBJ1-1, with a tentative D call TRBD1 (5 bases). Germline CDR1 and CDR2: LNHDA and SQIVND (reference sequence). This CDR3 region has 13 residues. Trimming removed 5 bases at V and 4 bases at J, with 11 bases between. The CDR3 DNA is TGTGCCAGTAGTCTAGGCGGGGGCACTGAAGCTTTCTTT. This sequence encodes CASSLGGGTEAFF.

The chain combines TRBV6-5 with TRBJ1-2; possible D gene TRBD1, 5 bases. CDR3 length: 12 amino acids. V was clipped by 5 bases and J by 5 bases, with 9 bases between them. Germline V gene data show CDR1 as MNHEY and CDR2 as SVGAGI. The CDR3 nucleotides read TGTGCCAGCAGTCGTGGGGGGTATGGCTACACCTTC. Protein sequence: CASSRGGYGYTF.

This chain connects TRBV24-1 to TRBJ2-3; 11 positions match TRBD2. Per the germline V gene, CDR1 is KGHDR and CDR2 is SFDVKD. The CDR3 is 19 residues long. V trimming: 5 bases; J trimming: 0 bases; junction bases outside the gene matches: 12. The CDR3 region is CATSVSYGTSGTSTDTQYF. CDR3 coding DNA: TGTGCCACCAGTGTTTCCTACGGGACTAGCGGAACCAGCACAGATACGCAGTATTTT.

The chain employs TRBV29-1 and TRBJ2-5; D is uncertain. The CDR3 totals 12 residues. The V gene's germline CDR1 is SQVTM and CDR2 ANQGSEA. Trimming cost V 4 bases and J 5 bases, with 11 bases left between them. In DNA form, the CDR3 reads TGCAGCGTTGGTCCCAACCGGGAGACCCAGTACTTC. This codes for CSVGPNRETQYF.

This clone turned up a few times. This sequence joins TRBV19 and TRBJ1-5, with D possibly matching TRBD1 (6 bases). Germline V CDR1 and CDR2: LNHDA, SQIVND (reference sequence). V was pared by 9 bases and J by 2 bases, with 20 bases between. This CDR3 spans 16 amino acids. CDR3 loop: CASEGGLRFGNQPQHF. The DNA for the CDR3 is TGTGCCAGCGAGGGGGGGCTGAGGTTTGGCAATCAGCCCCAGCATTTT.

The chain joins TRBV9 to TRBJ1-3, with a tentative D call TRBD1 (5 bases). The CDR3 totals 16 residues. Germline V gene sequence: CDR1 SGDLS, CDR2 YYNGEE. Trimming took off 3 bases at V and 3 bases at J, with 16 bases between the two ends. CDR3 sequence: CASSGFQGRNGNTIYF. The DNA of the CDR3 is TGTGCCAGCAGCGGGTTCCAGGGAAGAAATGGAAACACCATATATTTT.

The rearrangement links TRBV11-2 to TRBJ1-1; D remains unclear. CDR3 length: 14 amino acids. V lost 5 bases to trimming and J lost 1 base, with 11 bases between them. Germline V CDR1 and CDR2: SGHAT, FQNNGV. This chain's CDR3 is CASSRGQANTEAFF. DNA for the CDR3: TGTGCCAGCAGCCGAGGGCAGGCGAACACTGAAGCTTTCTTT.

In DNA, the CDR3 is TGTGCCACCACCGTCAAGAGGGCAGCTAATGAAAAACTGTTTTTT. Translation: CATTVKRAANEKLFF. V usage is TRBV24-1 and J usage is TRBJ1-4; D uncertain. With 8 bases removed from V and 3 bases from J, the gap between germline ends came to 15 bases. Germline V gene lookup returns CDR1 KGHDR and CDR2 SFDVKD. CDR3 length: 15 residues.

The rearrangement joins TRBV5-1 to TRBJ1-5, with 12 bases fitting TRBD1. The CDR3 extends over 14 amino acids. Germline V gene data show CDR1 as SGHRS and CDR2 as YFSETQ. Trimming at V came to 3 bases and at J to 6 bases, leaving 1 base not matched to a gene. The CDR3 protein is CASSSGQGAQPQHF. The CDR3 coding sequence is TGCGCCAGCAGCTCGGGACAGGGGGCTCAGCCCCAGCATTTT.